This TCR beta chain is from a study of T cell responses to AZD1222 COVID-19 vaccine (dated by TCRdb to 2020 to 2023). General notes on the study: A total of under 250 trial participants underwent TCR sequencing, of whom 200 to 220 had received two doses of AZD1222 and about 26 had received two doses of the MenACWY control vaccine. Trial participants were enrolled by age into 18-55, 56-69 and 70-plus year subgroups, with approximately 160, 26 and 62 TCR-sequenced participants respectively. The study at large found these results: CD4 TCRs associated with the vaccine covered the entire spike protein, and the dominant responses were in regions 160-218 and 743-854. In the small 56-69-year group, the increase in depth fell short of significance, most likely because of low power. Reportedly, close to half of the unique spike-specific TCRs recognized epitopes lying outside the regions that are mutated in the B.1.351 and B.1.1.7 variants. Most participants were white British and females outnumbered males, and the authors suggested that clonal diversity may have been underestimated. Spike-specific TCR breadth and depth rose significantly after two AZD1222 doses compared with day 0 and with MenACWY recipients. Because no day 14 peak-response samples were available, repertoires were characterized only after the peak T cell response. Only five or six AZD1222 recipients were SARS-CoV-2 seropositive at baseline, limiting conclusions about previously exposed vaccinees.

The CDR3 regions of human TCRbeta chains were subjected to immunosequencing. The original pipeline was this. TCRs in the repertoires were compared against a reference library of SARS-CoV-2-specific TCRs that had been generated with the MIRA antigen-specificity platform. Breadth was defined as the fraction of unique TCRs that were SARS-CoV-2-associated, and depth was defined as the fraction of total T cells that were SARS-CoV-2-associated. Each spike-specific TCR was assigned to its reactive spike region and to a CD4 or CD8 class using the MIRA data. Log10-transformed breadth and depth values were compared by one-way ANOVA with Sidak's multiple comparisons tests. TCRdb obtained this table from immuneACCESS and retained in-frame rearrangements with V and J assigned. These tables miss some clones; where compared with another copy, unresolved V genes account for less than half of the shortfall, and the remainder is unexplained. V, J and clone size derive from that table, while D and trimming were established from the DNA sequence. This sample lists around 150,000 clones; about 93% were detected once. The leading ten clones occupy 3.5% to 4.5% of the sample.

Taken from the germline V gene, the CDR1 and CDR2 loops are MNHEY and SVGAGI. The CDR3 has 13 amino acids, counting the end cysteine and phenylalanine. The sequence is cut down to CDR3 DNA, 39 bases in frame from base 1. V gives up 9 bases and J gives up 7 bases, and the segment between their germline ends measures 15 bases. A remark on this clone: Its antigen target is currently unknown. Qualities for individual bases were not recorded, and no much larger clone is one base off.

Sample time point, as interpreted from the label and publication: about 28 days (+/-7) after the second vaccine dose. Because spike-specific TCR depth and breadth did not differ between the two schedules, AZD1222 recipients who got a second dose at roughly 4 weeks were pooled with those who got a second dose at roughly 12 weeks. The vaccinee samples were drawn from two UK trials, COV001 and COV002, one of which was a single-blind randomized controlled phase 2/3 trial testing AZD1222 (ChAdOx1 nCoV-19) in healthy adults. For TCRbeta chain sequencing, PBMC samples were collected from trial participants at day 0 and at day 28 after the second dose.

The chain links TRBV6-5 with TRBJ2-2; the D segment cannot be called with confidence. This sequence was found in an adult who received the AZD1222 COVID-19 vaccine. The source material was peripheral blood, sampled 28 days after the second AZD1222 dose. The nucleotide sequence reads as follows: TGTGCCAGGCCGGGCAGCCATATCGGGGAGCTGTTTTTT. Its protein reads: CARPGSHIGELFF.